The clone carrying this T cell receptor beta chain was found once. This sample was included in a study of blood T cell repertoires in COVID-19. Turning to the study itself: Sample material is recorded as cDNA or gDNA derived from T cells, B-cell-depleted T cells, or PBMCs.

Profiling relied on immunoSEQ multiplex PCR, and the TCRdb table lists in-frame clones only, not all of them. The sample contains fewer than 250,000 clones, 70% to 85% of which appear only once. The CDR3 is 16 amino acids. Per germline, CDR1 SGHDT and CDR2 YYEEEE. V lost 1 base, J lost 5 bases, and 7 bases stayed unmatched. The chain recombines TRBV5-6 with TRBJ2-2; 8 bases are a match to TRBD1. This clonotype was obtained from a woman at least 80 years old with acute or convalescent COVID-19. The sample taken for sequencing was peripheral blood. The CDR3 DNA is TGTGCCAGCAGCTTGTACCAGGGGGCTTATACCGGGGAGCTGTTTTTT. It translates to CASSLYQGAYTGELFF.